The 4 T cell receptor beta chains listed next were all sequenced from one sample in a study of blood T cell repertoires in COVID-19. Sequencing used immunoSEQ multiplex PCR; TCRdb keeps in-frame clones, though not all of them. Of over 140,000 clones in the sample, about 80% were seen once. What was sequenced was peripheral blood. The receptor set was obtained from a woman in her sixties with acute or convalescent COVID-19.

The chain couples TRBV7-2 to TRBJ1-2; TRBD1 matches at 9 bases. V shed 5 bases, J shed 8 bases, and the junction held 6 bases outside the gene matches. The germline gives CDR1 SGHTA, CDR2 FQGNSA. CDR3 length: 13 residues. The CDR3 here is CASSGTGLSGYTF. The CDR3, as DNA: TGTGCCAGCAGCGGGACAGGGCTGAGCGGCTACACCTTC.

The chain recombines TRBV4-3 with TRBJ1-2, with a possible D match to TRBD1 (5 bases). Looked up from germline, CDR1 is LGHNA and CDR2 is YSLEER. V was trimmed by 0 bases and J by 4 bases, leaving 12 bases between them. CDR3 length: 15 residues. CDR3 bases: TGCGCCAGCAGCCAAGACTGGGGCTCCTCCTATGGCTACACCTTC. This codes for CASSQDWGSSYGYTF.

This clone was counted once. The chain has TRBV11-2 and TRBJ2-7, with 10 bases identical to TRBD1. Per the germline V gene, CDR1 is SGHAT and CDR2 is FQNNGV. The CDR3 covers 14 residues. The V and J ends lost 5 bases and 5 bases, in that order; junction bases with no gene match: 6. The CDR3 bases are TGTGCCAGCAGCCCGGGACAGGGGCGGCACGAGCAGTACTTC. Protein: CASSPGQGRHEQYF.

The chain couples TRBV5-4 to TRBJ2-1; 8 positions agree with TRBD1. The germline gives CDR1 SGHNT, CDR2 YYREEE (reference sequence). The length of the CDR3 is 16 residues. V was clipped by 4 bases and J by 8 bases; unmatched bases: 14. CDR3 sequence (DNA): TGTGCCAGCAGCGACAGACAGGGGTCTGTATTCGATGAGCAGTTCTTC. Protein: CASSDRQGSVFDEQFF. The full variable domain, its missing parts supplied by reference TRBV5-4 and TRBJ2-1, is ETGVTQSPTHLIKTRGQQVTLRCSSQSGHNTVSWYQQALGQGPQFIFQYYREEENGRGNFPPRFSGLQFPNYSSELNVNALELDDSALYLCASSDRQGSVFDEQFFGPGTRLTVL.